This T cell receptor beta chain was documented in a study of vaccination and CD4 T cells after COVID-19. The sample's treatment: roughly ten-day PBMC culture with coronavirus spike peptide pools or control peptides (ViraFEST assay). This clonotype was counted between two and nine times. The antigen is unknown. With the Oncomine TCR Beta short-read assay, DNA from cultured CD4+ T cells was sequenced. TCRdb ran MiXCR on the PCR reads and lists one entry per CDR3 protein. The table lists about 4,600 distinct CDR3 sequences, approximately 30% of them singletons. Germline CDR1 and CDR2: DFQATT and SNEGSKA (reference sequence). This CDR3 comprises 14 residues. The ends were cut back, 1 base at V and 6 bases at J, with 15 bases in the middle.

This sequence originates from a human donor who had recovered from COVID-19. The V and J genes are TRBV20-1 and TRBJ1-2; D is undetermined. The sample was CD4+ T cells from blood, cultured in vitro. Here the CDR3 reads CSARAATALDGYTF. The CDR3 DNA sequence: TGCAGTGCTAGAGCAGCGACGGCTTTGGATGGCTACACCTTC.